This record covers a single T cell receptor beta chain. This clonotype was counted many times. No antigen is known for it. The sample holds no much larger clone one base away, and base qualities are not on file. This sample was included in a study of regulatory T cells in long-lasting Graves disease (TCRdb year 2021). Some background on the complete study: In the newly diagnosed Graves' disease group, patients had been taking antithyroid drugs for less than 3 months. Peripheral blood TCR sequencing and RNA sequencing compared persistent Graves' disease patients with newly diagnosed Graves' disease patients. The study was conducted in China and was registered as a clinical trial. A total of about 33 samples underwent TCR sequencing: around 13 from persistent and around 20 from newly diagnosed Graves' disease patients.

From its cysteine to its phenylalanine, the CDR3 spans 17 amino acids. Kept here is only the CDR3 DNA, which spans 51 bases and is read in frame from base 1. In the germline V gene, CDR1 corresponds to KGHDR and CDR2 to SFDVKD. At the junction V is shortened by 7 bases and J by 5 bases; bases outside the gene matches: 11. The paper's findings and limits, for the study overall: Lower TCR Shannon entropy and fewer highly expanded clones were observed in persistent Graves' disease patients than in newly diagnosed patients, which suggested clonal expansion. Sequencing and analysis were limited to the TCR beta chain. Peripheral blood alone was examined, since thyroid tissue, which constituted the primary lesion, could not be accessed. Patients with persistent disease shared more public clonotypes (roughly 2,900) than newly diagnosed patients did (around 980). The small sample size was acknowledged by the authors as a limitation that may reduce accuracy. TRBV28, TRBJ1-2 and TRBJ2-5 were preferentially used in persistent disease, while TRBV20-1 and TRBJ2-1 were favored in newly diagnosed disease.

Library prep was done by multiplex PCR. Sequencing instrument: Illumina HiSeq 4000. TCR beta libraries were built with iRepertoire HTBI primers and Arm-PCR amplification of CDR3 regions. Before sequencing, the PCR products went through gel purification. Under the source paper's analysis protocol: Gene usage analysis of CDR3 amino acid clonotypes relied on the roughly 60 TRBV and around 13 TRBJ segments identified across samples. Filtered high-quality paired reads were merged into contigs using COPE and FqMerger. BLAST was used to align contigs to IMGT TRBV, TRBD and TRBJ reference genes, with CDR3 defined following IMGT. Highly expanded clones were defined as clonotypes with a frequency above 0.1%. Shannon entropy served as the measure of repertoire diversity, while the Gini coefficient captured V-J evenness. A clonotype found in more than one individual was treated as public. TCRdb took the public reads, trimmed them with fastp at Q25, ran MiXCR for clone calling and kept in-frame beta chains. Every CDR3 protein is listed once, alongside the most common genes and DNA of its rows. The V and J calls here are based on TCRdb, not the publication. Here the sample has roughly 420,000 distinct CDR3 sequences; approximately 14% occur a single time. The ten largest make up about a sixth of the sample.

This specimen's time point label, per the study, means: newly diagnosed GD, antithyroid drugs for less than 3 months. RNA was extracted from PBMCs in TRIzol for both TCR sequencing and RNA sequencing. The diagnosis of Graves' disease followed American Thyroid Association guidelines. The patients came from an endocrinology department in Xi'an, China. Each patient gave 8.5 to 9.5 milliliters of peripheral blood, collected in an EDTA anticoagulant tube. Ficoll Paque Plus density gradient separation was used to isolate PBMCs, and no further T cell sorting was performed. An Agilent 2100 Bioanalyzer and agarose gel were used to check RNA quality, and a NanoDrop 2000 was used to measure RNA concentration. These data are also associated with another study on T cells in Graves' hyperthyroidism and ophthalmopathy. Reported in the second study: Stable Graves' hyperthyroidism was defined as no progression to ophthalmopathy during 18 months of follow-up. Hyperthyroidism patients were newly diagnosed, had a disease duration of under 2 months, and were aged 18 to 65 years. Exclusion was applied to patients with uncontrolled infections, other autoimmune diseases, pregnancy or lactation. Diagnoses relied on clinical symptoms, serum thyroxine and TRAb, thyroid ultrasound and orbital computed tomography. For the first round of RT-PCR on the TCR CDR3, the HTBI primer set was used together with the Qiagen OneStep RT-PCR kit. Most expanded thyroid clonotypes (frequency above 0.001) were also detected in blood, suggesting blood repertoires may reflect thyroid immune responses. A 13 V-J signature model separated ophthalmopathy from stable hyperthyroidism, with over 85% sensitivity and 81.08% specificity in cross-validation and 80%/75% in testing. In validation, progression to ophthalmopathy was predicted by the model with 70.59% sensitivity and 72% to 85% specificity, a median of approximately 6.5 months before onset. TCR V-J signatures able to tell the groups apart were searched for in a discovery cohort of 100 patients, of whom 43 had Graves' ophthalmopathy and under 65 had stable Graves' hyperthyroidism. Whether ophthalmopathy could be predicted prospectively was tested in an independent validation cohort made up of 18 to 20 hyperthyroidism patients plus 17 patients who later progressed to ophthalmopathy. The approximately 90 discovery patients were divided at random into training and test sets in a 7:3 ratio. Thyroid tissue and blood T-cell repertoires from more than five Graves' hyperthyroidism patients were also compared in the study. Once sampling was done, hyperthyroidism patients were given methimazole at a starting dose of 30 mg daily, whereas ophthalmopathy patients were given high-dose intravenous methylprednisolone. Libraries were constructed in a second round of multiplex PCR, after which size selection and purification were carried out. Sequencing of the libraries was done on an Illumina HiSeq2000 using paired-end 100 bp reads. Raw data were processed with SOAPnuke, discarding reads with adapters, uncalled bases, mean Phred below 15, or no exact constant-primer or identifier match. High-quality paired reads were merged with COPE v1.2.5, and unique nucleotide sequences were defined as clonotypes. MiTCR v1.1 was used to align the clonotypes against IMGT TRBV, TRBD and TRBJ reference segments. The analysis was restricted to V-J combinations with a frequency above 0.0001, which together covered 98% to 99.2% of the repertoires. A TCS score was defined as the ratio of F50 (clonal expansion) to E x V (chaos), with BLOSUM62-based TCRdist applied between CDR3 peptides within each V-J. Welch's t-statistics and random forest reduced approximately 520 V-J features to 13, which were used in a naive Bayes classifier (R e1071). Sample size was not statistically predetermined, and blinding of investigators to group allocation was not performed. The paper reports TCR Vbeta CDR3 sequencing of over 120 peripheral blood samples: 43 ophthalmopathy, about 75 hyperthyroidism and around 17 progressor patients.

Source: peripheral blood mononuclear cells (PBMCs), taken at new diagnosis, from a patient treated with antithyroid drugs. The TCR sequence derives from a woman aged 50 to 65 with Graves disease. Donor details come from another sample of the same person, matched by shared clones. This chain joins TRBV24-1 to TRBJ2-1; 12 bases in the middle match TRBD2. In nucleotides, the sequence is TGTGCCACCAGCGACAGACTAGCGGGAGCCGGGAACAATGAGCAGTTCTTC. Its product reads: CATSDRLAGAGNNEQFF.